The 17 T cell receptor beta chains in this list originate from one sample, sequenced in a study of blood T cell repertoires in COVID-19. This table comes from immunoSEQ multiplex PCR, and its TCRdb copy is limited to in-frame clones, with some not included. The data hold 300,000 or so clones, with 87% observed a single time. The sample was PBMCs or T cells enriched from blood (not recorded which). All receptors derive from a woman aged 25-40 years who had recovered from COVID-19.

This clone is a singleton in its sample. The rearrangement links TRBV28 to TRBJ1-4; D call uncertain. The V gene's germline CDR1 is MDHEN and CDR2 SYDVKM. The CDR3 sequence is 15 residues long. Trimming stripped 7 bases from V and 7 bases from J, with 19 bases between. The CDR3 DNA follows: TGTGCCAGCATTCCCGGGAGAGGCTTACCTGAAAAACTGTTTTTT. The encoded protein is CASIPGRGLPEKLFF.

The rearrangement joins TRBV5-1 to TRBJ2-1, with TRBD2 matching 10 bases. Losses at the gene ends were 4 bases for V and 4 bases for J; bases not matched to a gene: 5. The germline CDR1 and CDR2 sequences are SGHRS and YFSETQ. The CDR3 sequence is 15 residues long. This CDR3 is CASSQSGGVYNEQFF. Written as DNA, the CDR3 is TGCGCCAGCAGCCAGAGCGGGGGGGTGTACAATGAGCAGTTCTTC.

Here the CDR3 DNA reads TGTGCCAGCAGCCGAGATGCCAATCAGCCCCAGCATTTT. Protein: CASSRDANQPQHF. This sequence joins TRBV12-3 or TRBV12-4 and TRBJ1-5; no definite D call. The V end was cut by 6 bases, the J end by 3 bases, with 9 bases between. This CDR3 is built from 13 residues.

J is TRBJ1-5 and V is TRBV28; D might be TRBD1 (6 bases). V dropped 3 bases and J dropped 1 base, with 7 bases sitting between them. There are 14 residues in the CDR3. The germline V gene has CDR1 MDHEN and CDR2 SYDVKM. CDR3 region: CASSFRGSNQPQHF. The CDR3 region has the DNA TGTGCCAGCAGTTTTAGGGGGAGCAATCAGCCCCAGCATTTT. Complete variable domain (other parts from reference TRBV28 and TRBJ1-5): DVKVTQSSRYLVKRTGEKVFLECVQDMDHENMFWYRQDPGLGLRLIYFSYDVKMKEKGDIPEGYSVSREKKERFSLILESASTNQTSMYLCASSFRGSNQPQHFGDGTRLSIL.

CDR3 DNA: TGTGCCAGCAGTTACAGCATTAATCAGCCCCAGCATTTT. Its protein product is CASSYSINQPQHF. The rearrangement uses TRBV27 and TRBJ1-5; D call uncertain. This CDR3 region has 13 residues. V was cut by 4 bases and J by 4 bases, with 8 bases left in between. Germline CDR1 is MNHEY and CDR2 is SMNVEV (reference sequence).

The V gene is TRBV4-3, the J gene TRBJ1-4, with TRBD1 identical over 7 bases. The CDR3 is 16 residues long. Germline V CDR1 and CDR2: LGHNA, YSLEER. V was pared by 1 base and J by 6 bases, with 8 bases of the junction left unmatched. For the CDR3, the DNA is TGCGCCAGCAGCCAAGGTGGAACAGGGGAATATGAAAAACTGTTTTTT. Its translation: CASSQGGTGEYEKLFF.

V is TRBV2 and J is TRBJ1-6; no reliable D call. The CDR3 contains 14 residues. In germline, CDR1 is SNHLY, CDR2 FYNNEI. V was shortened by 2 bases and J by 9 bases, with 11 bases between the two germline ends. The CDR3 here is CASSERSEGSPLHF. CDR3 bases: TGTGCCAGCAGTGAACGCTCTGAGGGTTCACCCCTCCACTTT.

This clone was seen only once. This chain joins TRBV5-1 and TRBJ2-5, with a possible D match to TRBD2 (6 bases). Trimming cost V 4 bases and J 4 bases, with 17 bases left between them. Germline V lookup: CDR1 SGHRS, CDR2 YFSETQ. This CDR3 has 15 residues. CDR3 coding DNA: TGCGCCAGCAGCACCGGGACTCATGGGGGAGAGACCCAGTACTTC. Residues: CASSTGTHGGETQYF.

This clone was found once. The chain uses TRBV5-1 and TRBJ1-2; TRBD1 matches at 8 bases. Germline loops: CDR1 SGHRS, CDR2 YFSETQ. This CDR3 is built from 14 residues. J lost 2 bases, V lost 4 bases, and 4 bases had no gene match. DNA for the CDR3: TGCGCCAGCAGCCCCGGACAGGGAAACTATGGCTACACCTTC. This codes for CASSPGQGNYGYTF.

The V gene is TRBV9, the J gene TRBJ2-2; D is uncertain. V shed 4 bases and J shed 0 bases, with 10 bases lying between them. Germline CDR1 SGDLS, CDR2 YYNGEE. The CDR3 sequence is 15 residues long. The CDR3 loop reads CASSQFAANTGELFF. In DNA, the CDR3 is TGTGCCAGCAGCCAGTTCGCAGCGAACACCGGGGAGCTGTTTTTT.

This chain uses TRBV5-4 with TRBJ1-1; no firm D call. Germline V gene data show CDR1 as SGHNT and CDR2 as YYREEE (reference sequence). The CDR3 has 15 amino acids. The ends were cut back, 4 bases at V and 2 bases at J, with 15 bases in the middle. CDR3 in DNA: TGTGCCAGCAGCCTCGCCGGGGAAAGAAACACTGAAGCTTTCTTT. Its protein is CASSLAGERNTEAFF. Filled out from reference TRBV5-4 and TRBJ1-1, the complete variable domain reads ETGVTQSPTHLIKTRGQQVTLRCSSQSGHNTVSWYQQALGQGPQFIFQYYREEENGRGNFPPRFSGLQFPNYSSELNVNALELDDSALYLCASSLAGERNTEAFFGQGTRLTVV.

The V and J genes are TRBV19 and TRBJ1-1, with 8 bases aligning to TRBD1. J lost 3 bases, V lost 7 bases, and 4 bases had no gene match. Germline V CDR1 and CDR2: LNHDA, SQIVND (reference sequence). The CDR3 has 13 residues. In DNA, the CDR3 is TGTGCCAGTAACGACAGGGGAGACACTGAAGCTTTCTTT. This translates into CASNDRGDTEAFF.

The chain carries TRBV6-5 and TRBJ1-1; 7 bases align to TRBD1. The CDR3 has 13 amino acids. The J segment lost 12 bases and the V segment lost 4 bases, leaving 11 bases of the junction unmatched. From germline, CDR1 is MNHEY and CDR2 SVGAGI. The CDR3 sequence: CASSFTSDRVPFF. As DNA, the CDR3 is TGTGCCAGCAGTTTTACCTCCGACAGGGTCCCTTTCTTT.

The V gene is TRBV6-5, the J gene TRBJ2-7; possible D gene TRBD1, 5 bases. The CDR3 totals 15 residues. From germline, CDR1 is MNHEY and CDR2 SVGAGI. V dropped 6 bases and J dropped 3 bases, with 18 bases sitting between them. Here the CDR3 reads CASRDTGRGGYEQYF. CDR3 nucleotide sequence: TGTGCCAGCAGGGACACAGGAAGAGGCGGCTACGAGCAGTACTTC.

This clone was counted a single time. The same CDR3 also results from other DNA sequences found in this sample. The gene calls are TRBV6-5 and TRBJ2-7; D may be TRBD2 (6 bases). The CDR3 consists of 14 residues. The V and J ends lost 4 bases and 2 bases respectively, with 12 bases between them. CDR1 is MNHEY, CDR2 SVGAGI, per germline. The CDR3 DNA is TGTGCCAGCAGTTCGGGGGACGCCACCTACGAGCAGTACTTC. It is translated as CASSSGDATYEQYF.

This sequence joins TRBV5-1 and TRBJ1-1; weak D call: TRBD1 (5 bases). The V end lost 5 bases, the J end lost 2 bases, and 16 bases lay between the germline ends. Germline V gene sequence: CDR1 SGHRS, CDR2 YFSETQ. This CDR3 is built from 15 residues. The CDR3 region is CASSRWGEINTEAFF. CDR3 nucleotide sequence: TGCGCCAGCAGTCGATGGGGGGAGATAAACACTGAAGCTTTCTTT.

The J gene is TRBJ2-3, the V gene TRBV11-3, with unresolved D. This CDR3 is built from 16 residues. Germline V gene lookup returns CDR1 SGHNT and CDR2 YENEEA. With 1 base removed from V and 0 bases from J, the gap between germline ends came to 11 bases. The CDR3 region has the DNA TGTGCCAGCAGCTTAGGTTCTATTTCGAGCACAGATACGCAGTATTTT. Residues: CASSLGSISSTDTQYF.